What follows is one T cell receptor (beta chain) and its context. Its antigen is still unknown. This entry is derived from a study of shared clonotypes between healthy human individuals. Overall study context: Per donor, CD8 memory used one plate, CD8 naive used two, CD4 memory used three and CD4 naive used three.

Regarding the study as a whole: When naive CD4 clonotypes were compared across a handful of donors, 5% to 5.5% were shared.

CD4+ cells were split into CD45RA+ naive and CD45RA-negative memory subsets. Per the study methods: ImmunoSEQ output lacked quality scores and full-length reads, limiting matched filtering. Generated by immunoSEQ multiplex PCR, the TCRdb table keeps only in-frame clones and is missing some. The V and J calls and clone size were taken over from that table, and D and trimming were inferred from the DNA. The data contain about 610,000 clones, more than 95% of them singletons. CDR1 is SGHAT and CDR2 is FQNNGV in the germline V gene. Trimming pared 5 bases from V and 3 bases from J, leaving 20 bases between. The CDR3 spans 16 residues.

The J gene is TRBJ2-7, the V gene TRBV11-2; D is possibly TRBD1 or TRBD2 (5 bases each). Sample: naive CD4+ T cells sorted from blood. Sample subset: CD45RA+ positively selected. The sequence was collected from a woman under 40 in good health. CDR3 in amino acids: CASSATTGTRIYEQYF. CDR3 sequence (DNA): TGTGCCAGCAGCGCGACAACCGGGACCCGAATCTACGAGCAGTACTTC.